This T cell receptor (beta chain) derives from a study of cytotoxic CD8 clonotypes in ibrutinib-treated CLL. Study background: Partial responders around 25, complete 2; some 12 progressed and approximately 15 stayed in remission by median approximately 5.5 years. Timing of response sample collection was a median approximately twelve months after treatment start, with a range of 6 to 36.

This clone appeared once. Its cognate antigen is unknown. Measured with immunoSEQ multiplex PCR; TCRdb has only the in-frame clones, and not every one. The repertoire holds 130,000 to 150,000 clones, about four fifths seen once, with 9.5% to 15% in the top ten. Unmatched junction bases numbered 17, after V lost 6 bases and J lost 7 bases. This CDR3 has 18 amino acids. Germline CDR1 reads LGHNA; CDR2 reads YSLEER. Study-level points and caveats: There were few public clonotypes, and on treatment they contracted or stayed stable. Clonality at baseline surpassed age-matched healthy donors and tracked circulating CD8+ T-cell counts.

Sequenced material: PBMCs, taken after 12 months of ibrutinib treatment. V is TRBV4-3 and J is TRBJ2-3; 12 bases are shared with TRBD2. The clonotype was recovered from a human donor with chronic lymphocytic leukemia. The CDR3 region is CASSILAGGPGGTNTQYF. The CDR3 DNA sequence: TGCGCCAGCAGTATTCTAGCGGGAGGGCCTGGGGGTACGAATACGCAGTATTTT.